This TCR beta chain was sequenced in a study of glioma-infiltrating T cells after dendritic cell vaccination. The CDR3 sequence is 15 residues long. From germline, CDR1 is SGHRS and CDR2 YFSETQ. V lost 3 bases and J lost 5; bases outside the gene matches: 5. The protocol was immunoSEQ multiplex PCR, while the TCRdb copy is restricted to in-frame clones and leaves out a portion. Among 20,000 or so clones listed, more than 65% were seen once. The sequence derives from a human donor with glioblastoma. The sequenced sample was blood, obtained before dendritic cell vaccination. V and J are TRBV5-1 and TRBJ1-1; 12 positions match TRBD1. CDR3 in amino acids: CASSSGTGGLTEAFF. The CDR3 nucleotides read TGCGCCAGCAGCTCAGGGACAGGGGGCCTAACTGAAGCTTTCTTT.